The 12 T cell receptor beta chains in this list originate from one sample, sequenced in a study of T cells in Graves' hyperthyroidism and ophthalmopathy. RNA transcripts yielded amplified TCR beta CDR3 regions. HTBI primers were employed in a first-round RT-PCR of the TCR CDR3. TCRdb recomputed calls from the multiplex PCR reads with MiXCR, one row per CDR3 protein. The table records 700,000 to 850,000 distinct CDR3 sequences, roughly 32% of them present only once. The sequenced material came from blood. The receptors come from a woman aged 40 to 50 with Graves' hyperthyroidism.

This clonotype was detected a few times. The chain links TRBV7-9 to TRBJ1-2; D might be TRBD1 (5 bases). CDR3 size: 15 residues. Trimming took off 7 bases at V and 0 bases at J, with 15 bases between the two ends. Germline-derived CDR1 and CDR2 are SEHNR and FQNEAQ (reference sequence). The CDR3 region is CASTYRGGANYGYTF. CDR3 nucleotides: TGTGCCAGCACATATCGGGGCGGAGCTAACTATGGCTACACCTTC.

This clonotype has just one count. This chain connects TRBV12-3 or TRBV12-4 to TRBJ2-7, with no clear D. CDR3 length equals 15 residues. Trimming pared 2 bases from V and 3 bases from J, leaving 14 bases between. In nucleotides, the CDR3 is TGTGCCAGCAGTTTAAGCAGCTACGGTTTCTACGAGCAGTACTTC. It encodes CASSLSSYGFYEQYF.

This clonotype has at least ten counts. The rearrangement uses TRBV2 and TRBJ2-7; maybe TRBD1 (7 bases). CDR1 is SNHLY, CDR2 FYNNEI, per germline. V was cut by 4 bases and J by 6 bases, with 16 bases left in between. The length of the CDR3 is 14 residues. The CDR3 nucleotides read TGTGCCAGCAGTGCTGGCAGGGGGGACGGCGAGCAGTACTTC. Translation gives CASSAGRGDGEQYF.

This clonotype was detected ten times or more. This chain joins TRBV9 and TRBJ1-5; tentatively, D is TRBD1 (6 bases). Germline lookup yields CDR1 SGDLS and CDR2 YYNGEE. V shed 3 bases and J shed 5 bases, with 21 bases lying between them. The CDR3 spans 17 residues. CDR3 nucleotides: TGTGCCAGCAGCGCCACCGCAACAGGGAGGGCGGATCAGCCCCAGCATTTT. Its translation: CASSATATGRADQPQHF.

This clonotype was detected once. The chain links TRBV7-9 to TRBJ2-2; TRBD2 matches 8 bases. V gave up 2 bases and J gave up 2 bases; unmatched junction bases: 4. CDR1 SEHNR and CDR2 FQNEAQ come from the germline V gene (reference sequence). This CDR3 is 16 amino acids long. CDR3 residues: CASSLLGRANTGELFF. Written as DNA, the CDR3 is TGTGCCAGCAGCTTACTCGGGAGGGCCAACACCGGGGAGCTGTTTTTT.

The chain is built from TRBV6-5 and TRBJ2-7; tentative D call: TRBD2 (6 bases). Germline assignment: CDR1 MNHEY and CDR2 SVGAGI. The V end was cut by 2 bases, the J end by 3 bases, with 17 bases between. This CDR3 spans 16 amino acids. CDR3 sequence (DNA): TGTGCCAGCAGTTACCACCCCGCGGCGGGACTCTACGAGCAGTACTTC. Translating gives CASSYHPAAGLYEQYF.

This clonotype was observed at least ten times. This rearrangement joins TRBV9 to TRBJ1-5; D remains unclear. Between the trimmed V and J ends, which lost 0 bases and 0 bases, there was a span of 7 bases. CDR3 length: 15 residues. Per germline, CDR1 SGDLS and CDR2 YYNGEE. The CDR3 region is CASSVGVYSNQPQHF. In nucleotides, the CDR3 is TGTGCCAGCAGCGTAGGAGTTTATAGCAATCAGCCCCAGCATTTT.

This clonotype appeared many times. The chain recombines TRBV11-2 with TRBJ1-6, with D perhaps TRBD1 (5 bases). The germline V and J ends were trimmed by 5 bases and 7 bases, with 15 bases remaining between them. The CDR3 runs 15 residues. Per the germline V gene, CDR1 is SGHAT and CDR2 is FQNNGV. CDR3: CASSPDLRGNSPLHF. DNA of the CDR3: TGTGCCAGCAGCCCAGATTTGCGGGGGAATTCACCCCTCCACTTT. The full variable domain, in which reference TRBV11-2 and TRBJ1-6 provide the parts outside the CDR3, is EAGVAQSPRYKIIEKRQSVAFWCNPISGHATLYWYQQILGQGPKLLIQFQNNGVVDDSQLPKDRFSAERLKGVDSTLKIQPAKLEDSAVYLCASSPDLRGNSPLHFGNGTRLTVT.

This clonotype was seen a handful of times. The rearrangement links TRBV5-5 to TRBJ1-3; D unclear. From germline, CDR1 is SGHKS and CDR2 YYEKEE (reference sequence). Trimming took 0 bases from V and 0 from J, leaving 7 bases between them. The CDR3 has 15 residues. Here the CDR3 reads CASSLVLSSGNTIYF. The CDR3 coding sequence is TGTGCCAGCAGCTTGGTCTTGAGCTCTGGAAACACCATATATTTT.

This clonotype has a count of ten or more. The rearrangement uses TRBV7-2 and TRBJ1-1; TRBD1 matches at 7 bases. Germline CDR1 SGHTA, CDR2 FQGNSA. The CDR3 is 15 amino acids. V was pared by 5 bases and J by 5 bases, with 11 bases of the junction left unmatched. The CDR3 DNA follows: TGTGCCAGCAGCGAATACAGGGGACGTCGGACTGAAGCTTTCTTT. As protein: CASSEYRGRRTEAFF.

The chain's CDR3 is CASSESGTDSYEQYF. Here the CDR3 DNA reads TGTGCCAGCAGTGAATCGGGGACTGATTCCTACGAGCAGTACTTC. The V gene is TRBV25-1, the J gene TRBJ2-7; D is possibly TRBD2 (6 bases). The CDR3 extends over 15 amino acids. Germline loops: CDR1 MGHDK, CDR2 SYGVNS. V was trimmed by 1 base and J by 1 base, leaving 11 bases between them.

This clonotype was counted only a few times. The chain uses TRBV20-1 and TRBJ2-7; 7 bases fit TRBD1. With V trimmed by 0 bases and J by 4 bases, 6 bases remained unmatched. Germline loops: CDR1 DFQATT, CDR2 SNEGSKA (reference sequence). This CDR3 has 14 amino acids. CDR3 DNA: TGCAGTGCTAGAGACGACAGGGTAAAATACGAGCAGTACTTC. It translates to CSARDDRVKYEQYF.